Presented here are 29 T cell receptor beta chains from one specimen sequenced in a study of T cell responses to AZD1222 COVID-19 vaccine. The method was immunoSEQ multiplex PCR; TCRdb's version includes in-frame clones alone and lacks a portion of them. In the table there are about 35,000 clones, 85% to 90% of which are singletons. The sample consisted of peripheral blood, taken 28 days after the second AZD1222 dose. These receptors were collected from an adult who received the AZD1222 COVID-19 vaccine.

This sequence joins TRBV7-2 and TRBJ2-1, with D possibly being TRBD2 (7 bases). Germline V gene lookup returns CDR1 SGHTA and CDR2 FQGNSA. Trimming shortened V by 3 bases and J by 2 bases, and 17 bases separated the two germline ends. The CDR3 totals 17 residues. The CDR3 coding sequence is TGTGCCAGCAGCTTTCAGGCCGGGGGGCCTCCCTACAATGAGCAGTTCTTC. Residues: CASSFQAGGPPYNEQFF.

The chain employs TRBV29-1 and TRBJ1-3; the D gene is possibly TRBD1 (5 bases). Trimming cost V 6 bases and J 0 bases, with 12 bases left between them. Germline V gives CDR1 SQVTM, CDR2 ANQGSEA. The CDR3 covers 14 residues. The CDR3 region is CSVDAGSSGNTIYF. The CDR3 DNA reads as TGCAGCGTAGATGCAGGGAGCTCTGGAAACACCATATATTTT.

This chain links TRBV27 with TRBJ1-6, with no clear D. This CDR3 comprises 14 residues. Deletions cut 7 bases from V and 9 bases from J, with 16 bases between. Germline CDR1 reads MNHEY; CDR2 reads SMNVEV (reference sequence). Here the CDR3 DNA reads TGTGCCAGCACACCACGTGGAGTGGGTTCACCCCTCCACTTT. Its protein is CASTPRGVGSPLHF.

The CDR3, as DNA: TGCGCCAGCAGCTCGAGGTCCAGCCCCACGAACACCGGGGAGCTGTTTTTT. Amino acids: CASSSRSSPTNTGELFF. The V gene is TRBV5-1, the J gene TRBJ2-2; D unresolved. This CDR3 contains 17 residues. Germline V CDR1 and CDR2: SGHRS, YFSETQ. V lost 3 bases and J 0 bases, leaving 15 bases between the germline ends.

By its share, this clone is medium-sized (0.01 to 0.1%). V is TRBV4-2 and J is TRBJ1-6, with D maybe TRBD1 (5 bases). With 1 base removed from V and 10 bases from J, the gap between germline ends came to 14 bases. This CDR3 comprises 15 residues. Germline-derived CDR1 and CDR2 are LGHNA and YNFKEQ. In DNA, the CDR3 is TGTGCCAGCAGCCAAGGTCCCCCACGGGGCTCACCCCTCCACTTT. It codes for CASSQGPPRGSPLHF.

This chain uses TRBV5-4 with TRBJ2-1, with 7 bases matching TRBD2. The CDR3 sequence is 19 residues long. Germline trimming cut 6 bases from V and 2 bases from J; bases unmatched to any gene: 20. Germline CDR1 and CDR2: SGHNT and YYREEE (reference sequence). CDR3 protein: CASNPVPSGGGRAYNEQFF. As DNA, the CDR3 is TGTGCCAGCAACCCCGTACCCAGTGGCGGGGGAAGGGCCTACAATGAGCAGTTCTTC. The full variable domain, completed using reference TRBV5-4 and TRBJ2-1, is ETGVTQSPTHLIKTRGQQVTLRCSSQSGHNTVSWYQQALGQGPQFIFQYYREEENGRGNFPPRFSGLQFPNYSSELNVNALELDDSALYLCASNPVPSGGGRAYNEQFFGPGTRLTVL.

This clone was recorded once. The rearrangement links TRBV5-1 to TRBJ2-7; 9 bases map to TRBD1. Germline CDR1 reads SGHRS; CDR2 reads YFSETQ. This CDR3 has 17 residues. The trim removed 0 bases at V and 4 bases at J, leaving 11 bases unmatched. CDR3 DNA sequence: TGCGCCAGCAGCTTGGAGGGAGTCCTGGACAGGGGTTACGAGCAGTACTTC. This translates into CASSLEGVLDRGYEQYF.

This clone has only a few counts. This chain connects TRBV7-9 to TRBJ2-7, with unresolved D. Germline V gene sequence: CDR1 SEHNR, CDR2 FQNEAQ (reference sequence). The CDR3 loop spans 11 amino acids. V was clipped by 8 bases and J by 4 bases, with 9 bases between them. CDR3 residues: CASGGEYEQYF. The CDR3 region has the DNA TGTGCCAGCGGCGGCGAATACGAGCAGTACTTC.

The CDR3 reads CASSASGSSGAFPYNEQFF. The CDR3 nucleotides read TGTGCCAGCAGCGCAAGCGGATCGTCCGGGGCTTTCCCCTACAATGAGCAGTTCTTC. This chain links TRBV11-2 with TRBJ2-1; D tentatively reads TRBD1 or TRBD2 (5 bases each). The CDR3 is 19 amino acids. V shed 5 bases and J shed 2 bases, with 25 bases lying between them. From germline, CDR1 is SGHAT and CDR2 FQNNGV.

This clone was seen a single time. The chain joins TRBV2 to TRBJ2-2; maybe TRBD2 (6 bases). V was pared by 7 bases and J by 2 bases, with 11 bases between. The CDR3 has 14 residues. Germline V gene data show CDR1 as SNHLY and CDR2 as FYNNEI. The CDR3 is CASKGLFNTGELFF. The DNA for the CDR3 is TGTGCCAGCAAGGGACTTTTCAACACCGGGGAGCTGTTTTTT.

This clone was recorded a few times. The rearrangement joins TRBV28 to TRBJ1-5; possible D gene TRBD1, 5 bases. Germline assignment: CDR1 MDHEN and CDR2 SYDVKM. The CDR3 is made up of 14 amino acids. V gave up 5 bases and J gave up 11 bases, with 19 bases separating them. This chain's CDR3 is CASSTQAPQVAQHF. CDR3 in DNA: TGTGCCAGCAGTACCCAAGCCCCACAGGTTGCCCAGCATTTT.

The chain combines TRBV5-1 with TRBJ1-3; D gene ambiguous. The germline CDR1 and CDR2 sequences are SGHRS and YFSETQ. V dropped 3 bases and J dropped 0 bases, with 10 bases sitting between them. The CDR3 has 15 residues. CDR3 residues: CASSSVGDSGNTIYF. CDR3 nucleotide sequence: TGCGCCAGCAGCTCAGTTGGTGACTCTGGAAACACCATATATTTT.

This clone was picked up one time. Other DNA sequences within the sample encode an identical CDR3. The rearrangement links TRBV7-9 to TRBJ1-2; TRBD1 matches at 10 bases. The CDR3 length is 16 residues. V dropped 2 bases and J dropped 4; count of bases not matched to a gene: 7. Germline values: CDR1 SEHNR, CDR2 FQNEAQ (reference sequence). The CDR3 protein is CASSLNGDRGLYGYTF. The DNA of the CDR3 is TGTGCCAGCAGCTTAAACGGGGACAGGGGTCTCTATGGCTACACCTTC.

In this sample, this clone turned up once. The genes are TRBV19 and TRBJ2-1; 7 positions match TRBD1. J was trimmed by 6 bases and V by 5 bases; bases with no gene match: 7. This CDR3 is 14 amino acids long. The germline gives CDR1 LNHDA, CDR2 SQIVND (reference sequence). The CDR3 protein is CASSPRQGGNEQFF. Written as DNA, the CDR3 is TGTGCCAGTAGTCCCAGACAGGGTGGCAATGAGCAGTTCTTC.

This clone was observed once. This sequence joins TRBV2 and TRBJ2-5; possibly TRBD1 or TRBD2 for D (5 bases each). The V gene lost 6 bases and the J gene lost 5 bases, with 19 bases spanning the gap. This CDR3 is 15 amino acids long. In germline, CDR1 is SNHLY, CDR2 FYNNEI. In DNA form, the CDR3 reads TGTGCCAGCAGGGCTCAAGGGACCTCGTCCGAGACCCAGTACTTC. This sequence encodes CASRAQGTSSETQYF.

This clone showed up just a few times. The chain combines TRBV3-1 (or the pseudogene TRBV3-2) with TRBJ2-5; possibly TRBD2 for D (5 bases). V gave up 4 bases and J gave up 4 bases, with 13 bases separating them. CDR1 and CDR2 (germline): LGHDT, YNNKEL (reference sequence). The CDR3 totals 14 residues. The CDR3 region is CASSRSGWGETQYF. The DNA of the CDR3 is TGTGCCAGCAGCCGCTCGGGGTGGGGAGAGACCCAGTACTTC.

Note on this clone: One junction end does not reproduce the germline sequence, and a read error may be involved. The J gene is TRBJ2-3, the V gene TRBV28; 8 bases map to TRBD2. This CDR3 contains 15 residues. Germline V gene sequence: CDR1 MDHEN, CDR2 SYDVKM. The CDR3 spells CASSPGTSPLHHQNF. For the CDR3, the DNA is TGTGCCAGCAGTCCGGGGACTAGTCCCCTACATCATCAGAATTTT.

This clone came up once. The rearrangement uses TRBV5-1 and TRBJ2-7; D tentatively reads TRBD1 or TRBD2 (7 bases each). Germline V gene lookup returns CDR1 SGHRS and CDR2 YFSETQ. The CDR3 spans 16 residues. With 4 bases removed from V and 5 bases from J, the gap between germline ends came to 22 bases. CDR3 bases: TGCGCCAGCAGCCGGGCCCAGGGGGGGACCCTAAACGAGCAGTACTTC. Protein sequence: CASSRAQGGTLNEQYF.

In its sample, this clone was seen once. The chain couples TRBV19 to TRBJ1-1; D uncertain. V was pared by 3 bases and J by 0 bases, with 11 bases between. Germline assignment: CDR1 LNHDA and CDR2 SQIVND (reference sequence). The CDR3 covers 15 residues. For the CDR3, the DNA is TGTGCCAGTAGTATTCCCGGCGGCATGAACACTGAAGCTTTCTTT. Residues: CASSIPGGMNTEAFF.

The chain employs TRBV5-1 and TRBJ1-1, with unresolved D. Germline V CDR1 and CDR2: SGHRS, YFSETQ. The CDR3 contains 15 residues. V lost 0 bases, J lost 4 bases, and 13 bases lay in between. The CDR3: CASSLARTGTTEAFF. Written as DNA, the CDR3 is TGCGCCAGCAGCTTGGCCCGGACCGGAACCACTGAAGCTTTCTTT.

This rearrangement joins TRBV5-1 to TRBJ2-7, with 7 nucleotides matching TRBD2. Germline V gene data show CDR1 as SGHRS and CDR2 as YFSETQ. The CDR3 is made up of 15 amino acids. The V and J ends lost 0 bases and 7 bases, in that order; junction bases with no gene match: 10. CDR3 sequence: CASSLAGSAGGEQYF. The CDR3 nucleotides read TGCGCCAGCAGCTTGGCGGGCAGTGCCGGGGGGGAGCAGTACTTC.

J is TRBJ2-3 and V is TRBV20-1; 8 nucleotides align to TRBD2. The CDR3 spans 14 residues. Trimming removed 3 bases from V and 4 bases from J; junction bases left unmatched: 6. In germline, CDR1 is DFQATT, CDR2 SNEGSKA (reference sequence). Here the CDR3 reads CSASPGGPADTQYF. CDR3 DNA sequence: TGCAGTGCTAGTCCGGGGGGGCCCGCAGATACGCAGTATTTT.

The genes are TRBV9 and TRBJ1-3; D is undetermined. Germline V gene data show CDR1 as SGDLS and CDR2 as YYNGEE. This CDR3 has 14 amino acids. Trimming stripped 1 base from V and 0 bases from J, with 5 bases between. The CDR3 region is CASSVMTSGNTIYF. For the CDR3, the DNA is TGTGCCAGCAGCGTAATGACCTCTGGAAACACCATATATTTT.

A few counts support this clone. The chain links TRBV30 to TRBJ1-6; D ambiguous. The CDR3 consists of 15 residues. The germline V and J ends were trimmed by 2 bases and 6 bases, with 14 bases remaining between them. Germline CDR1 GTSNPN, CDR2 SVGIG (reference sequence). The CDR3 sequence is CAWSRAGNPNSPLHF. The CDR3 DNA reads TGTGCCTGGAGTAGGGCAGGAAACCCTAATTCACCCCTCCACTTT.

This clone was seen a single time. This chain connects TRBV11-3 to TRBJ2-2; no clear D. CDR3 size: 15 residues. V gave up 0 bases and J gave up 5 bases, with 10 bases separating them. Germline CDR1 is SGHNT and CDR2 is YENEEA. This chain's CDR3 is CASSLDRALTGELFF. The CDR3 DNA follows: TGTGCCAGCAGCTTAGACCGGGCTTTAACCGGGGAGCTGTTTTTT.

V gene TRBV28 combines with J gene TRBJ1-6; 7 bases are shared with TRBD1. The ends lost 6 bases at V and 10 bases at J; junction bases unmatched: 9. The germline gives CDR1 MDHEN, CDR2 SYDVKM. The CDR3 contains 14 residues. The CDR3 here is CASRRQGVASPLHF. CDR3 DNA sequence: TGTGCCAGCAGGCGACAGGGAGTCGCCTCACCCCTCCACTTT.

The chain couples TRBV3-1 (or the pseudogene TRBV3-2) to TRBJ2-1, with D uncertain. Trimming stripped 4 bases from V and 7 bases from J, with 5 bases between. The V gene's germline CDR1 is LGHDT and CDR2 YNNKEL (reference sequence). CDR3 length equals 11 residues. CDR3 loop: CASSRANEQFF. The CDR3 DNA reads TGTGCCAGCAGCCGTGCTAATGAGCAGTTCTTC.

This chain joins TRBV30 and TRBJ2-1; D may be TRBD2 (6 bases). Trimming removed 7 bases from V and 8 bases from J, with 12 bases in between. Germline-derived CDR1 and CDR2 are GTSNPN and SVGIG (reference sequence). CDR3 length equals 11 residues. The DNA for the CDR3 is TGTGCCTCCTCTACTAGCTATGAGCAGTTCTTC. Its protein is CASSTSYEQFF.

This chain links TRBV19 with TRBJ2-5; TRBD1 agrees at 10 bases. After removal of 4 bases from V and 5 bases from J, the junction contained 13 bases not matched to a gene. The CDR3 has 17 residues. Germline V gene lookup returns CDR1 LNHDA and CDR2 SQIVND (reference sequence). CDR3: CASSTAGGQGVWETQYF. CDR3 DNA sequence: TGTGCCAGTAGTACAGCCGGAGGACAGGGGGTCTGGGAGACCCAGTACTTC. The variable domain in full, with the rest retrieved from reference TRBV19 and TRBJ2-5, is DGGITQSPKYLFRKEGQNVTLSCEQNLNHDAMYWYRQDPGQGLRLIYYSQIVNDFQKGDIAEGYSVSREKKESFPLTVTSAQKNPTAFYLCASSTAGGQGVWETQYFGPGTRLLVL.